These 16 T cell receptor beta chains were sequenced from one sample in a study of T-cell memory formation after mild COVID-19. MiXCR, applied by TCRdb to the 5' RACE reads, yields one record per CDR3 protein. This table holds 530,000 or so distinct CDR3 sequences, 17% found once. The sample taken for sequencing was PBMCs or a T cell subset sorted from them (not recorded which). The receptors stem from an adult woman who had mild COVID-19 (a few samples of this study predate the infection). Cell type and time point are not known.

The V gene is TRBV12-3 or TRBV12-4, the J gene TRBJ1-1; TRBD1 aligns across 7 bases. Unmatched junction bases numbered 9, after V lost 11 bases and J lost 0 bases. The CDR3 length is 14 residues. CDR3 sequence: CAVAGDRLNTEAFF. The CDR3 bases are TGTGCCGTCGCAGGGGACAGATTGAACACTGAAGCTTTCTTT.

The sample holds a few counts of this clonotype. The chain employs TRBV4-3 and TRBJ1-1; D not certain. This CDR3 is built from 14 residues. Germline assignment: CDR1 LGHNA and CDR2 YSLEER. Deletions cut 0 bases from V and 6 bases from J, with 11 bases between. In nucleotides, the CDR3 is TGCGCCAGCAGCCAAGATCCCCTAGCGTCTGAAGCTTTCTTT. Translated, it gives CASSQDPLASEAFF.

The chain joins TRBV12-3 or TRBV12-4 to TRBJ1-2, with D possibly matching TRBD1 (5 bases). The V and J ends lost 6 bases and 8 bases respectively, with 16 bases between them. The CDR3 length is 13 residues. The CDR3 spells CASSPGGVSGYTF. The DNA for the CDR3 is TGTGCCAGCAGCCCTGGGGGGGTTAGCGGCTACACCTTC.

This clonotype appeared many times. CDR3 DNA sequence: TGTGCCAGCAGCCCGCCGGGGTACGAGCAGTACTTC. Amino acid sequence: CASSPPGYEQYF. J is TRBJ2-7 and V is TRBV7-9; D possibly corresponds to TRBD2 (5 bases). The CDR3 is 12 amino acids. CDR1 is SEHNR, CDR2 FQNEAQ, per germline (reference sequence). V dropped 5 bases and J dropped 4 bases, with 9 bases sitting between them.

The rearrangement links TRBV6-1 to TRBJ2-6; D is uncertain. V was clipped by 5 bases and J by 1 base, with 9 bases between them. The CDR3 consists of 15 residues. Germline lookup yields CDR1 MNHNS and CDR2 SASEGT. In DNA, the CDR3 is TGTGCCAGCAGTAAAACAGCGTCTGGGGCCAACGTCCTGACTTTC. Amino acids: CASSKTASGANVLTF.

The chain recombines TRBV9 with TRBJ1-3; the D gene is possibly TRBD1 (5 bases). The germline gives CDR1 SGDLS, CDR2 YYNGEE. Trimming shortened V by 7 bases and J by 2 bases, and 19 bases separated the two germline ends. The CDR3 spans 16 residues. CDR3 DNA sequence: TGTGCCAGCGCCGGGGGAAGGACATACACTGGAAACACCATATATTTT. It codes for CASAGGRTYTGNTIYF. The full variable domain, with the rest looked up from reference TRBV9 and TRBJ1-3, is DSGVTQTPKHLITATGQRVTLRCSPRSGDLSVYWYQQSLDQGLQFLIQYYNGEERAKGNILERFSAQQFPDLHSELNLSSLELGDSALYFCASAGGRTYTGNTIYFGEGSWLTVV.

CDR3 DNA sequence: TGTGCCAGCAGCCCAACCGTAGACAATGAGCAGTTCTTC. Protein sequence: CASSPTVDNEQFF. This chain uses TRBV7-9 with TRBJ2-1; D ambiguous. The germline CDR1 and CDR2 sequences are SEHNR and FQNEAQ (reference sequence). The CDR3 is 13 amino acids. Trimming cost V 5 bases and J 5 bases, with 10 bases left between them.

This clonotype was counted only a few times. The chain carries TRBV20-1 and TRBJ2-7; 10 nucleotides align to TRBD2. The V gene's germline CDR1 is DFQATT and CDR2 SNEGSKA (reference sequence). The V and J ends lost 3 bases and 3 bases, in that order; junction bases with no gene match: 8. The CDR3 extends over 15 amino acids. CDR3 DNA: TGCAGTGCTAGTCTCCCAGGACTAGCGGACTACGAGCAGTACTTC. Translation gives CSASLPGLADYEQYF.

This clonotype has just a few counts. The chain carries TRBV20-1 and TRBJ1-6, with D unresolved. Trimming left V 4 bases short and J 9 bases short, with 16 bases between. Germline lookup yields CDR1 DFQATT and CDR2 SNEGSKA (reference sequence). This CDR3 comprises 14 residues. The DNA of the CDR3 is TGCAGTGCTACATCCGGGTCAGATGCTTCACCCCTCCACTTT. Its protein product is CSATSGSDASPLHF.

The chain couples TRBV5-6 to TRBJ1-1; tentative D call: TRBD1 (5 bases). The CDR3 has 17 residues. Trimming cost V 1 base and J 1 base, with 17 bases left between them. Germline V gene lookup returns CDR1 SGHDT and CDR2 YYEEEE. CDR3 region: CASSLKGPQGANTEAFF. The CDR3 DNA is TGTGCCAGCAGCTTGAAGGGACCCCAGGGCGCGAACACTGAAGCTTTCTTT.

V is TRBV5-1 and J is TRBJ2-3; 8 bases agree with TRBD2. Germline values: CDR1 SGHRS, CDR2 YFSETQ. V was clipped by 6 bases and J by 2 bases; unmatched bases: 14. CDR3 length: 17 amino acids. DNA for the CDR3: TGCGCCAGCACTCTCGGGAACGGGGGGGCGTACACAGATACGCAGTATTTT. Translation gives CASTLGNGGAYTDTQYF.

The rearrangement links TRBV7-6 to TRBJ1-1; 7 bases fit TRBD1. The germline CDR1 and CDR2 sequences are SGHVS and FNYEAQ. The CDR3 is 15 amino acids. V shed 1 base, J shed 4 bases, and the junction held 6 bases outside the gene matches. The CDR3 DNA reads TGTGCCAGCAGCTTAGAGGCAGGGGGTGGCACTGAAGCTTTCTTT. Translation: CASSLEAGGGTEAFF.

V gene TRBV24-1 combines with J gene TRBJ2-7; 9 bases are shared with TRBD1. Germline-derived CDR1 and CDR2 are KGHDR and SFDVKD. The length of the CDR3 is 15 residues. The J segment lost 6 bases and the V segment lost 3 bases, leaving 8 bases of the junction unmatched. CDR3 nucleotide sequence: TGTGCCACCAGTGATCCTGGGACAGGGAGCGGCGAGCAGTACTTC. Translated, it gives CATSDPGTGSGEQYF.

The CDR3 region is CASSALNGALNYGYTF. The CDR3 DNA sequence: TGCGCCAGCAGCGCCTTGAACGGGGCACTTAACTATGGCTACACCTTC. The gene calls are TRBV5-1 and TRBJ1-2; a possible D gene is TRBD1 (5 bases). CDR3 length: 16 amino acids. Germline V gives CDR1 SGHRS, CDR2 YFSETQ. V was pared by 4 bases and J by 1 base, with 17 bases between.

The chain has TRBV12-3 or TRBV12-4 and TRBJ2-2; either TRBD1 or TRBD2 may supply D (5 bases each). The CDR3 consists of 15 residues. V was trimmed by 5 bases and J by 3 bases, leaving 13 bases between them. The DNA of the CDR3 is TGTGCCAGCAGTCCCCGGGACCCCTACACCGGGGAGCTGTTTTTT. Translating gives CASSPRDPYTGELFF.

The chain joins TRBV12-3 or TRBV12-4 to TRBJ1-1, with D possibly being TRBD1 (6 bases). V gave up 8 bases and J gave up 4 bases, with 14 bases separating them. CDR3 length: 13 residues. DNA for the CDR3: TGTGCCAGCCGAGGGTTAGGGGGCACTGAAGCTTTCTTT. Protein product: CASRGLGGTEAFF.